This T cell receptor beta chain was documented in a study of shared clonotypes between healthy human individuals. The CDR3 has 14 amino acids. The germline CDR1 and CDR2 sequences are SEHNR and FQNEAQ (reference sequence). Trimming stripped 5 bases from V and 3 bases from J, with 14 bases between. Clones were read by immunoSEQ multiplex PCR, and TCRdb kept only the in-frame ones, dropping some. This sample carries some 1.4 million clones, approximately 97% of them seen once, and the ten largest clones take roughly 1.2%. This clonotype was sampled from a man aged 25 to 40 in good health. The J gene is TRBJ2-7, the V gene TRBV7-9; D uncertain. The specimen sequenced was naive CD4+ T cells sorted from blood. Subset: CD45RA+ positively selected. CDR3 residues: CASSPRHLLYEQYF. DNA of the CDR3: TGTGCCAGCAGCCCACGACACTTGCTCTACGAGCAGTACTTC.